This T cell receptor (beta chain) was sequenced in a study of blood T cell repertoires in COVID-19. For the study at large: Specimens from acute and convalescent COVID-19 originated in the United States, Italy and Spain. PBMCs, B-cell-depleted T cells, or T cells were the source of the cDNA or gDNA that made up the material.

Unmatched junction bases numbered 21, after V lost 6 bases and J lost 0 bases. The CDR3 is 21 amino acids. The germline V gene encodes CDR1 SNHLY and CDR2 FYNNEI. Seattle enrolled patients during active infection and tracked them longitudinally. Using immunoSEQ multiplex PCR, the repertoire was profiled, and TCRdb retains in-frame clones only, with some absent. The repertoire includes roughly 160,000 clones, roughly 89% of them detected once, and about 9.4% sits in the top ten. This clonotype was sampled from a woman in her 70s with COVID-19, enrolled during active disease. The V and J genes are TRBV2 and TRBJ2-5, with 11 positions matching TRBD2. Sequenced input: peripheral blood. Here the CDR3 reads CASRPRDRVTSSGGYQETQYF. The CDR3 region has the DNA TGTGCCAGCAGGCCCCGGGACAGGGTTACGTCTAGCGGGGGGTACCAAGAGACCCAGTACTTC.